A single sample gave rise to the 27 T cell receptor beta chains below, sequenced in a study of blood T cell repertoires in COVID-19. Only in-frame clones appear in the TCRdb table, and some are missing; sequencing was by immunoSEQ multiplex PCR. The repertoire holds about 160,000 clones, 92% seen once, with about 4.8% in the top ten. The material sequenced was peripheral blood. The source of these receptors is a man aged 30-40 years with COVID-19, enrolled during active disease.

The chain combines TRBV19 with TRBJ1-4, with a tentative D call TRBD1 (5 bases). The CDR3 is 16 residues long. The V gene lost 7 bases and the J gene lost 5 bases, with 20 bases spanning the gap. Germline loops: CDR1 LNHDA, CDR2 SQIVND (reference sequence). CDR3 nucleotide sequence: TGTGCCAGTACCGACTTACGGGACTTTGAGAATGAAAAACTGTTTTTT. It specifies CASTDLRDFENEKLFF.

The rearrangement uses TRBV11-2 and TRBJ2-1; D uncertain. Trimming removed 5 bases at V and 4 bases at J, with 6 bases between. Germline loops: CDR1 SGHAT, CDR2 FQNNGV. CDR3 size: 12 residues. CDR3 residues: CASSPLYNEQFF. The CDR3 nucleotides are TGTGCCAGCAGCCCCTTGTACAATGAGCAGTTCTTC. The full variable domain, rest sourced from reference TRBV11-2 and TRBJ2-1, is EAGVAQSPRYKIIEKRQSVAFWCNPISGHATLYWYQQILGQGPKLLIQFQNNGVVDDSQLPKDRFSAERLKGVDSTLKIQPAKLEDSAVYLCASSPLYNEQFFGPGTRLTVL.

The count of this clone is one. Other nucleotide sequences in the sample specify the same CDR3. This sequence joins TRBV18 and TRBJ2-7, with D unclear. Trimming stripped 0 bases from V and 0 bases from J, with 3 bases between. Germline V gives CDR1 KGHSH, CDR2 LQKENI. The CDR3 extends over 13 amino acids. The DNA for the CDR3 is TGTGCCAGCTCACCACCTAGCTCCTACGAGCAGTACTTC. Translation: CASSPPSSYEQYF.

The chain uses TRBV6-5 and TRBJ2-7; 8 bases agree with TRBD1. The trim removed 7 bases at V and 0 bases at J, leaving 5 bases unmatched. The CDR3 has 14 amino acids. In germline, CDR1 is MNHEY, CDR2 SVGAGI. CDR3 DNA: TGTGCCAGCACGACAGGGGTACGCTCCTACGAGCAGTACTTC. It yields the protein CASTTGVRSYEQYF.

The J gene is TRBJ1-2, the V gene TRBV4-1; D is ambiguous. This CDR3 contains 14 residues. Germline V lookup: CDR1 MGHRA, CDR2 YSYEKL. Trimming took 3 bases from V and 2 from J, leaving 10 bases between them. The CDR3 nucleotides are TGCGCCAGCAGCCACCGGACTCTAAACTATGGCTACACCTTC. Its protein is CASSHRTLNYGYTF.

This clone showed up just once. The CDR3 DNA reads TGTGCCATCAGGGATTCAGCGAAGGGCCCCCAACCCGGGACAGCCCCAGGGATTTACGAGCAGTACTTC. Its protein is CAIRDSAKGPQPGTAPGIYEQYF. The chain uses TRBV10-3 and TRBJ2-7, with 7 bases aligning to TRBD1. V lost 6 bases and J lost 4; bases outside the gene matches: 36. There are 23 residues in the CDR3. Germline CDR1 and CDR2: ENHRY and SYGVKD.

This chain links TRBV11-2 with TRBJ2-7; D not certain. This CDR3 is built from 12 residues. Trimming took off 5 bases at V and 7 bases at J, with 12 bases between the two ends. Germline V lookup: CDR1 SGHAT, CDR2 FQNNGV. The DNA of the CDR3 is TGTGCCAGCAGCCGGGTGGCAGTGGAGCAGTACTTC. Its translation is CASSRVAVEQYF.

The J gene is TRBJ2-3, the V gene TRBV19; a weak D match, TRBD2 (7 bases). In germline, CDR1 is LNHDA, CDR2 SQIVND (reference sequence). V was cut by 6 bases and J by 1 base, with 20 bases left in between. The CDR3 runs 17 residues. CDR3 DNA: TGTGCCAGTAGACCTCGTCCGGGGGGCCGGGGCACAGATACGCAGTATTTT. Protein sequence: CASRPRPGGRGTDTQYF.

V gene TRBV19 combines with J gene TRBJ1-5; 10 positions agree with TRBD1. The V gene end was trimmed by 5 bases and the J gene end by 7 bases; junction bases not matched to a gene: 5. The germline gives CDR1 LNHDA, CDR2 SQIVND (reference sequence). The CDR3 is 14 amino acids. CDR3: CASSRQGALQPQHF. For the CDR3, the DNA is TGTGCCAGTAGTCGACAGGGGGCTTTGCAGCCCCAGCATTTT.

J is TRBJ2-7 and V is TRBV2, with D possibly TRBD1 on 7 matching bases. The V and J ends lost 4 bases and 3 bases respectively, with 16 bases between them. Looked up from germline, CDR1 is SNHLY and CDR2 is FYNNEI. The CDR3 extends over 15 amino acids. CDR3 sequence (DNA): TGTGCCAGCAGTGTCCAGGCCCAGGGGGGCTACGAGCAGTACTTC. Translation: CASSVQAQGGYEQYF.

The chain is built from TRBV6-1 and TRBJ1-3; D remains unclear. Trimming left V 2 bases short and J 1 base short, with 9 bases between. Germline values: CDR1 MNHNS, CDR2 SASEGT. This CDR3 comprises 15 residues. The CDR3 loop is CASSEWRVSGNTIYF. The CDR3 DNA reads as TGTGCCAGCAGTGAATGGCGGGTTTCTGGAAACACCATATATTTT.

This clone was counted once. The chain combines TRBV7-2 with TRBJ2-3, with 15 nucleotides matching TRBD2. Germline trimming cut 6 bases from V and 1 base from J; bases unmatched to any gene: 8. CDR1 SGHTA and CDR2 FQGNSA come from the germline V gene. This CDR3 comprises 18 residues. The CDR3 bases are TGTGCCAGCAGTCGGACTAGCGGGAGGGCCCGCGGCACAGATACGCAGTATTTT. Protein: CASSRTSGRARGTDTQYF.

This chain links TRBV2 with TRBJ1-4; possible D gene TRBD1, 5 bases. Trimming left V 9 bases short and J 4 bases short, with 15 bases between. The germline V gene has CDR1 SNHLY and CDR2 FYNNEI. The CDR3 sequence is 14 residues long. CDR3 bases: TGTGCCAGTGAGCGACAGCTACATAATGAAAAACTGTTTTTT. It encodes CASERQLHNEKLFF.

The rearrangement links TRBV11-2 to TRBJ2-1, with 7 bases lining up with TRBD2. This CDR3 comprises 14 residues. Per the germline V gene, CDR1 is SGHAT and CDR2 is FQNNGV. The trim removed 5 bases at V and 8 bases at J, leaving 9 bases unmatched. The CDR3, as DNA: TGTGCCAGCAGCCCCACCATTGGGGGGGATGAGCAGTTCTTC. This encodes CASSPTIGGDEQFF.

V usage is TRBV2 and J usage is TRBJ1-4, with D tentatively TRBD1 (5 bases). CDR3 size: 17 residues. CDR1 is SNHLY and CDR2 is FYNNEI in the germline V gene. Deletions cut 7 bases from V and 0 bases from J, with 18 bases between. This chain's CDR3 is CASTSRQPRATNEKLFF. In nucleotides, the CDR3 is TGTGCCAGCACTTCAAGACAGCCCCGTGCAACTAATGAAAAACTGTTTTTT.

This chain joins TRBV11-3 and TRBJ2-7; 8 nucleotides agree with TRBD1. Germline V CDR1 and CDR2: SGHNT, YENEEA. The ends lost 1 base at V and 6 bases at J; junction bases unmatched: 5. The CDR3 is 14 amino acids. CDR3 DNA: TGTGCCAGCAGCTTAGGCCAGGGGGCGGGCGAGCAGTACTTC. Translated: CASSLGQGAGEQYF.

This rearrangement joins TRBV19 to TRBJ1-1; 10 nucleotides align to TRBD1. V lost 6 bases, J lost 8 bases, and 9 bases stayed unmatched. In germline, CDR1 is LNHDA, CDR2 SQIVND (reference sequence). The CDR3 spans 14 residues. The CDR3 DNA is TGTGCCAGTAGCCCGGGACAGGGGTCCTCCGAAGCTTTCTTT. Protein product: CASSPGQGSSEAFF. Variable domain in full (rest from reference TRBV19 and TRBJ1-1): DGGITQSPKYLFRKEGQNVTLSCEQNLNHDAMYWYRQDPGQGLRLIYYSQIVNDFQKGDIAEGYSVSREKKESFPLTVTSAQKNPTAFYLCASSPGQGSSEAFFGQGTRLTVV.

The rearrangement uses TRBV5-4 and TRBJ1-2; D is possibly TRBD1 (5 bases). CDR1 is SGHNT, CDR2 YYREEE, per germline (reference sequence). This CDR3 is 12 amino acids long. Trimming left V 4 bases short and J 4 bases short, with 8 bases between. The CDR3 here is CASSDTGYGYTF. The CDR3 DNA is TGTGCCAGCAGCGACACAGGCTATGGCTACACCTTC.

This chain links TRBV28 with TRBJ1-5; possibly TRBD1 for D (6 bases). Per germline, CDR1 MDHEN and CDR2 SYDVKM. The germline V and J ends were trimmed by 4 bases and 0 bases, with 13 bases remaining between them. The CDR3 covers 16 residues. CDR3 nucleotides: TGTGCCAGCAGTTCTGGGGACACTTATAGCAATCAGCCCCAGCATTTT. Encoded protein: CASSSGDTYSNQPQHF. The full variable domain, in which reference TRBV28 and TRBJ1-5 provide the parts outside the CDR3, is DVKVTQSSRYLVKRTGEKVFLECVQDMDHENMFWYRQDPGLGLRLIYFSYDVKMKEKGDIPEGYSVSREKKERFSLILESASTNQTSMYLCASSSGDTYSNQPQHFGDGTRLSIL.

The chain carries TRBV28 and TRBJ1-5; the match to TRBD1 covers 8 bases. Germline V gene lookup returns CDR1 MDHEN and CDR2 SYDVKM. J was trimmed by 4 bases and V by 5 bases; bases with no gene match: 10. There are 16 residues in the CDR3. CDR3 loop: CASSLSQGVENQPQHF. The DNA for the CDR3 is TGTGCCAGCAGTCTCTCACAGGGGGTTGAGAATCAGCCCCAGCATTTT.

CDR3 loop: CASSPRGYGYTF. CDR3 coding DNA: TGTGCCAGCAGTCCCAGGGGGTATGGCTACACCTTC. The V call is TRBV27, the J call TRBJ1-2; 7 positions agree with TRBD1. Germline V gives CDR1 MNHEY, CDR2 SMNVEV (reference sequence). J lost 5 bases, V lost 5 bases, and 2 bases had no gene match. The CDR3 consists of 12 residues.

The sample holds one count of this clone. The chain carries TRBV18 and TRBJ2-7; 7 bases map to TRBD1. V shed 3 bases and J 4 bases; nucleotides not matched to a gene: 9. This CDR3 comprises 15 residues. Germline values: CDR1 KGHSH, CDR2 LQKENI. CDR3 nucleotides: TGTGCCAGCTCACCCTTTGGGTCAGGGGGTTACGAGCAGTACTTC. This codes for CASSPFGSGGYEQYF.

The chain combines TRBV28 with TRBJ2-7, with D possibly TRBD2 on 5 matching bases. The CDR3 runs 13 residues. The germline V and J ends were trimmed by 7 bases and 5 bases, with 15 bases remaining between them. CDR1 and CDR2 from the germline V gene are MDHEN and SYDVKM. CDR3 sequence reads: CASTPRRRDEQYF. CDR3 DNA sequence: TGTGCCAGCACCCCCCGGCGGCGGGACGAGCAGTACTTC.

The chain employs TRBV9 and TRBJ2-3, with D tentatively TRBD1 (5 bases). From germline, CDR1 is SGDLS and CDR2 YYNGEE. This CDR3 contains 16 residues. Trimming pared 0 bases from V and 3 bases from J, leaving 14 bases between. The CDR3 is CASSVEGPGRTDTQYF. The DNA for the CDR3 is TGTGCCAGCAGCGTAGAGGGGCCGGGTCGGACAGATACGCAGTATTTT.

The gene calls are TRBV28 and TRBJ1-1; 8 bases fit TRBD1. CDR1 and CDR2 (germline): MDHEN, SYDVKM. Germline trimming cut 10 bases from V and 4 bases from J; bases unmatched to any gene: 11. This CDR3 contains 14 residues. The CDR3 here is CAIDPTGAFTEAFF. The DNA for the CDR3 is TGTGCCATTGACCCGACAGGGGCTTTCACTGAAGCTTTCTTT.

The chain combines TRBV7-2 with TRBJ1-4; maybe TRBD1 (6 bases). This CDR3 has 14 amino acids. The ends were cut back, 1 base at V and 7 bases at J, with 10 bases in the middle. CDR1 SGHTA and CDR2 FQGNSA come from the germline V gene. The CDR3 is CASSLGDISEKLFF. The CDR3 region has the DNA TGTGCCAGCAGCTTAGGGGACATCAGTGAAAAACTGTTTTTT.

V and J are TRBV10-3 and TRBJ1-2; possible D gene TRBD1, 5 bases. CDR1 is ENHRY, CDR2 SYGVKD, per germline. Trimming stripped 3 bases from V and 1 base from J, with 15 bases between. The CDR3 totals 16 residues. CDR3 amino acids: CAISDSWSGNNYGYTF. DNA for the CDR3: TGTGCCATCAGTGATAGTTGGTCAGGGAATAACTATGGCTACACCTTC.